This T cell receptor beta chain appears in the sequencing data of a study of kidney transplant recipient with SARS-CoV-2 infection. This clonotype showed up many times. Each CDR3 protein gets one entry after TCRdb re-called the reads with MiXCR. The sample holds fewer than 250,000 distinct CDR3 sequences, under 30% seen once. The ends were cut back, 5 bases at V and 4 bases at J, with 23 bases in the middle. CDR1 and CDR2 from the germline V gene are LGHNT and FRNRAP. The CDR3 totals 17 residues. The sequenced sample was a blood sample, obtained at baseline and between days 110 and 120 from a kidney transplant recipient. The chain recombines TRBV12-5 with TRBJ1-2, with a possible D match to TRBD1 (5 bases). The TCR sequence derives from a male patient between 25 and 39 years old who had COVID-19 and was a kidney transplant recipient. The T cells may partly be graft donor cells. The CDR3 bases are TGTGCTAGTGGTGATCAGTCTTTGCAGGGAAAGACCTATGGCTACACCTTC. It encodes CASGDQSLQGKTYGYTF.